The subject of this entry is one T cell receptor (beta chain). Here immunoSEQ multiplex PCR was the method, and the copy in TCRdb shows in-frame clones only, minus some. The data show 200,000 or so clones, with about 95% seen just once and 1.5% held by the top ten. The data stem from a study of control samples from healthy donors and cancer patients. The CDR3 runs to 15 residues. Trimming stripped 2 bases from V and 3 bases from J, with 11 bases between. The V gene's germline CDR1 is SGHTA and CDR2 FQGNSA. The genes are TRBV7-2 and TRBJ1-3; D perhaps matches TRBD1 (5 bases). The receptor was derived from a man between 45 and 60 years old in good health. Sequenced sample: blood. In DNA, the CDR3 is TGTGCCAGCAGCTTACCGTGGGGGAATGGAAACACCATATATTTT. As protein: CASSLPWGNGNTIYF.